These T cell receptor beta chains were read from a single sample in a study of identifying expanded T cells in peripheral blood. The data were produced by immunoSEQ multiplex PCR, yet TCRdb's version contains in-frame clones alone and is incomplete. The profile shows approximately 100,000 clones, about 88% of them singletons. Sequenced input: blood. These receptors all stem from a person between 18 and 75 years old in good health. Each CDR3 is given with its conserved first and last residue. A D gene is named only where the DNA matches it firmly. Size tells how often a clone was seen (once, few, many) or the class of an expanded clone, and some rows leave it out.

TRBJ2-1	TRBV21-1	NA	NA	TGTGCCAGCAGCAAAATGGGGACTAGCGGAGACAGCTCCTACAATGAGCAGTTCTTC	CASSKMGTSGDSSYNEQFF
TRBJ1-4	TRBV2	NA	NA	TGTGCCGGATCTACAGGGAATGAAAAACTGTTTTTT	CAGSTGNEKLFF
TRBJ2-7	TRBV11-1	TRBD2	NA	TGTGCCAGCAGCCCCTGGACTAGCGGGAACTACGAGCAGTACTTC	CASSPWTSGNYEQYF
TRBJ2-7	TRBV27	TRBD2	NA	TGTGCCAGCAGTTTAGGTAGCGGGAGTTCCTACGAGCAGTACTTC	CASSLGSGSSYEQYF
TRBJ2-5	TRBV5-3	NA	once	TGTGCCAGAAGCTCTCGAGTCCCAGAGACCCAGTACTTC	CARSSRVPETQYF
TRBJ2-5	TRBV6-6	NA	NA	TGTGCCAGCAGAAACCGACAGGGAGGTGAGACCCAGTACTTC	CASRNRQGGETQYF
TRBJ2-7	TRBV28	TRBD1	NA	TGTGCCAGCAGTTTTTCGTCCCGGGGGACAGGGGGCTACTACGAGCAGTACTTC	CASSFSSRGTGGYYEQYF
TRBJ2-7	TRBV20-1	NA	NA	TGCAGTGCTTCCTCCTACGAGCAGTACTTC	CSASSYEQYF
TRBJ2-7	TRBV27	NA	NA	TGTGCCAGCAGTTTAGACGGACAGATCGAGCAGTACTTC	CASSLDGQIEQYF
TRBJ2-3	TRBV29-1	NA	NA	TGCAGCGTAGACCAGCGTCAAACCAGCACAGATACGCAGTATTTT	CSVDQRQTSTDTQYF
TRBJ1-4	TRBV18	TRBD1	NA	TGTGCCAGCTCACCACCGGGACAGACTAATGAAAAACTGTTTTTT	CASSPPGQTNEKLFF
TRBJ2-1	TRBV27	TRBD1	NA	TGTGCCAGCAGTTCTAGCCAGACAGGGGCGCGAGGCAATGAGCAGTTCTTC	CASSSSQTGARGNEQFF
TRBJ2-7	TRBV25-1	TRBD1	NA	TGTGCCAGCAGTCGACAGGGCTACGAGCAGTACTTC	CASSRQGYEQYF
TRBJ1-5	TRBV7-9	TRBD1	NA	TGTGCCAGCAGCCCAGGGGGCTGGAGTCAGCCCCAGCATTTT	CASSPGGWSQPQHF
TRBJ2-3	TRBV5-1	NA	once	TGCGCCAGCAGCCCCCGCGACTACAGCACAGATACGCAGTATTTT	CASSPRDYSTDTQYF
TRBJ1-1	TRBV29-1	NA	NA	TGCAGCGTTGCGAGACAGGTCACTGAAGCTTTCTTT	CSVARQVTEAFF
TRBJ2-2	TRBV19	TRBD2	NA	TGTGCCAGTAGTATTTCGAGCGGGAGGTTCGGGGGTTCCGGGGAGCTGTTTTTT	CASSISSGRFGGSGELFF
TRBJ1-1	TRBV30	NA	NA	TGTGCCTCGGACGGGGGGCCCACTGAAGCTTTCTTT	CASDGGPTEAFF
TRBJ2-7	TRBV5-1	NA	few	TGCGCCAGCAGCTCACAGGGTGGCGAGCAGTACTTC	CASSSQGGEQYF
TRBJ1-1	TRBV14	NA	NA	TGCGCCAGCAGCAGAGGCGAGTACGAAGCTTTCTTT	CASSRGEYEAFF
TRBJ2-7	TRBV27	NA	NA	TGTGCCAGCAGGGCGACTCCAGGGACACCTCTTGACGAGCAGTACTTC	CASRATPGTPLDEQYF
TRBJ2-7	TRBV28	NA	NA	TGTGCCAGCAGTTCCAAGGACGGAGACTACTCCCCCTACGAGCAGTACTTC	CASSSKDGDYSPYEQYF
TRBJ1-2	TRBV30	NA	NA	TGTGCCTGGAGGGCGGACAGTAACTATGGCTACACCTTC	CAWRADSNYGYTF
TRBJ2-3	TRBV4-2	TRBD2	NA	TGTGCCAGCAGCCACGTCAGAGCGGGAGGGCCTGGAGATACGCAGTATTTT	CASSHVRAGGPGDTQYF
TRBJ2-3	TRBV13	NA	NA	TGTGCCAGCAGCCGGCTGGGTACGCAGTATTTT	CASSRLGTQYF
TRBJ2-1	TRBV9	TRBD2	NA	TGTGCCAGCAGCGCGACTAGCGCGGAATACAATGAGCAGTTCTTC	CASSATSAEYNEQFF
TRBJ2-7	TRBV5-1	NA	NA	TGCGCCAGCAGCTCTAGGTCCTACGAGCAGTACTTC	CASSSRSYEQYF
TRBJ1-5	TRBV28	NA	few	TGTGCCAGCAGCTACCTGGGGGCGGGTAGCAATCAGCCCCAGCATTTT	CASSYLGAGSNQPQHF
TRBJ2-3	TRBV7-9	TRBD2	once	TGTGCCAGCAGCTTATCAAGACTAGGCGGGGGGACAGATACGCAGTATTTT	CASSLSRLGGGTDTQYF
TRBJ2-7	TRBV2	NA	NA	TGTGCCAGCAGAGTCCAGGGGTACTCCTACGAGCAGTACTTC	CASRVQGYSYEQYF
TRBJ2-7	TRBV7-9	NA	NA	TGTGCCAGCAGCTACTACGAGCAGTACTTC	CASSYYEQYF
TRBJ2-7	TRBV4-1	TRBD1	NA	TGCGCCAGCAGCGAAGCGGTCAGGGGGCCAAGCTCCTACGAGCAGTACTTC	CASSEAVRGPSSYEQYF
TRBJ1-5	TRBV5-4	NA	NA	TGTGCCACCACGGTCGGGCCAGGGAGCAATCAGCCCCAGCATTTT	CATTVGPGSNQPQHF
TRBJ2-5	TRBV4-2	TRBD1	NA	TGTGCCAGCAGCCAAGAGGCGAATCTTCGGACAGGGCCTCAAGAGACCCAGTACTTC	CASSQEANLRTGPQETQYF
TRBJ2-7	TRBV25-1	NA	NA	TGTGCCAGCAGTGGAGGCCCCTCCTACGAGCAGTACTTC	CASSGGPSYEQYF
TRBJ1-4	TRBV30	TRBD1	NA	TGTGCCTGGGCAAAGGGACAGACAACTAATGAAAAACTGTTTTTT	CAWAKGQTTNEKLFF
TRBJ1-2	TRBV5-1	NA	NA	TGCGCCAGCAGCCCTGGTGGCAGGATCTATGGCTACACCTTC	CASSPGGRIYGYTF
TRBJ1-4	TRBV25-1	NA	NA	TGTGCCAGGGGACCCAGGGGACCCGAAAAACTGTTTTTT	CARGPRGPEKLFF
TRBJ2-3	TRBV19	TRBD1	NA	TGTGCCAGTAGTACCGTGGACAGGGACACAGATACGCAGTATTTT	CASSTVDRDTDTQYF
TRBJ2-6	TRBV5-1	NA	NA	TGCGCCAGCAGCTTACGGGCTACACTAGACTCTGGGGCCAACGTCCTGACTTTC	CASSLRATLDSGANVLTF
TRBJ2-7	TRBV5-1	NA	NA	TGCGCCAGCAGCTTGGCCGGTGGGGACGGATACTCCTACGAGCAGTACTTC	CASSLAGGDGYSYEQYF
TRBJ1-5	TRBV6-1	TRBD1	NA	TGTGCCAGCAGTGATACTAGGGACAGGCCCCAGCATTTT	CASSDTRDRPQHF
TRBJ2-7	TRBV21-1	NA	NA	TGTGCCAGCAGCAAAACAAGCCGGAGTTCCTACGAGCAGTACTTC	CASSKTSRSSYEQYF
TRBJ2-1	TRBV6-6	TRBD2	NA	TGTGCCAGCAGTTGGGGACTAGACCACAATGAGCAGTTCTTC	CASSWGLDHNEQFF
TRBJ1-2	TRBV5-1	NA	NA	TGCGCCAGCAGCTTGGGTGGGGTAGTCGACTATGGCTACACCTTC	CASSLGGVVDYGYTF
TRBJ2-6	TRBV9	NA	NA	TGTGCCAGCAGCGTAGACCTCTCTGGGGCCAACGTCCTGACTTTC	CASSVDLSGANVLTF
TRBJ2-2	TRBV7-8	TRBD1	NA	TGTGCCAGCAGCGGCCTAGGACAGGGTCGGACCGGGGAGCTGTTTTTT	CASSGLGQGRTGELFF
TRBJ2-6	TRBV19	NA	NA	TGTGCCAGTAGTATAGACCCGGGGACTGGGGCCAACGTCCTGACTTTC	CASSIDPGTGANVLTF